This T cell receptor beta chain appears in the sequencing data of a study of blood T cells in healthy people across ages. Study outcomes and limitations: Greater diversity and more naive CD4+ cells were seen in long-lived donors than in aged donors.

With a J-beta primer mix and a sample-barcoded 5' primer, a second PCR ran roughly 7 to 11 cycles. TCRdb re-called the 5' RACE reads through MiXCR, storing one row per CDR3 protein. The data contain approximately 800,000 distinct CDR3 sequences, 55% to 70% of them seen just once; the ten biggest clones take up over 20%. Per germline, CDR1 SGHDN and CDR2 FVKESK. The CDR3 has 12 residues. V dropped 1 base and J dropped 9 bases, with 7 bases sitting between them. With regard to this clonotype: The antigen remains undetermined.

The V and J genes are TRBV14 and TRBJ2-1; D gene uncertain. The TCR comes from a man aged 30 to 45 in good health. Sequenced sample: blood. Here the CDR3 reads CASSQGVTEQFF. The DNA of the CDR3 is TGTGCCAGCAGCCAAGGAGTGACTGAGCAGTTCTTC.